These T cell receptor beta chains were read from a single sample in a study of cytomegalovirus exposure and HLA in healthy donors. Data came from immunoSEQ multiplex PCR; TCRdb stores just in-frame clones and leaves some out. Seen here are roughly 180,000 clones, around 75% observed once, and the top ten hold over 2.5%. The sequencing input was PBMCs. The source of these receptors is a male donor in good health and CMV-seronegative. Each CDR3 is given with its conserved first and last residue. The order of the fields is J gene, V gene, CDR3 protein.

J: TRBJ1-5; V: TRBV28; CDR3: CASRVREGFDQPQHF
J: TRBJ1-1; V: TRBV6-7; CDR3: CASSYQDRDAEAFF
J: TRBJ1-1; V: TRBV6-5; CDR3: CASSWGQDVEAFF
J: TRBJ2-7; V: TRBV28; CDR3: CASSFIAGGSYEQYF
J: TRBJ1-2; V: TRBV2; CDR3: CATKKEEWTGHGYTF
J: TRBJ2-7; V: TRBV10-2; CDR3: CASKDTQHNEQYF
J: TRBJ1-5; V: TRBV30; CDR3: CAWSIQSNQPQHF
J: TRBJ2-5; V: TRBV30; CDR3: CAWSVHRGETQYF
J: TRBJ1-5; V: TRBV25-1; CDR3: CASSESAGAHSNQPQHF
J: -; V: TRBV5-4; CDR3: CASSLGTSIDEQYF
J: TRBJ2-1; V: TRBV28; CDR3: CASNERLPNEQFF
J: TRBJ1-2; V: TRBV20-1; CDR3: CSARGGNGYTF
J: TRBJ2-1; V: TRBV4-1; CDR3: CASSQDSGAGPSYNEQFF
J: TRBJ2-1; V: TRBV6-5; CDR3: CASSFSGNSYNEQFF
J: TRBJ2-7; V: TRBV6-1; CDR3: CASDGRGYEQYF
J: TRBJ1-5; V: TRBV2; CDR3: CASRGDRSSNQPQHF
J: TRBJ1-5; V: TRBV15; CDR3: CATSTWEAAQPQHF
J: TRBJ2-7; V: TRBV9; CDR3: CASSVGGSYEQYF
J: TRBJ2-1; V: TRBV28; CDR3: CASSSSLAGGPGNEQFF
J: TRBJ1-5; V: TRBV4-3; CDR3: CASSQDIQSQPQHF
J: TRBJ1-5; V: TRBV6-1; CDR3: CASSVQGVIDQPQHF
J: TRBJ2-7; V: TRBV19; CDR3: CASSSTGGFSYEQYF
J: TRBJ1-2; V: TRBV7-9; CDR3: CASSLGEGHEGYTF
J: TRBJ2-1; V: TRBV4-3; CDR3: CASSPASGTLWNEQFF
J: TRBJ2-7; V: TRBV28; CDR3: CASLGRLTEQYF
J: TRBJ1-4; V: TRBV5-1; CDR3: CASSRTATNEKLFF
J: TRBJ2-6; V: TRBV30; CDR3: CAGHRQGLSGANVLTF
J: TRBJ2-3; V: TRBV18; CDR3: CASSPPTGGRTDTQYF
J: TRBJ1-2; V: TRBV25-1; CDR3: CATYSYGYTF
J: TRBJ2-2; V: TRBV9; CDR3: CASSPTGAGTGELFF
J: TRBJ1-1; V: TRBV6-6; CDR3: CASTSGQPNPTEAFF
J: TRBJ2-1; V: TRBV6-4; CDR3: CASSDRQGRNEQFF
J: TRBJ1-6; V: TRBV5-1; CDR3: CASSLAGIPYNSPLHF
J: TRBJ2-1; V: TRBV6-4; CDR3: CASSVRSGSLGEQFF
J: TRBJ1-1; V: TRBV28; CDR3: CASSLRGGLNTEAFF
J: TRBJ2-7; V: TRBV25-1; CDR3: CASSPTRGGGDEQYF
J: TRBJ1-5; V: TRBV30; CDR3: CAWSSTGYGNQPQHF
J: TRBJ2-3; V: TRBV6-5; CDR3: CASSFRTGVTDTQYF
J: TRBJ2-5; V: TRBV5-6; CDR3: CASSLGPTATQETQYF
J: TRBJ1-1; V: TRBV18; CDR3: CASSPQGGLNTEAFF
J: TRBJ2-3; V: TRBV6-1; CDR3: CASNLAGGAFDTQYF
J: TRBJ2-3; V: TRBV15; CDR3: CATSRGSSDTQYF
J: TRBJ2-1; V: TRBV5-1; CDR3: CASSFGLAGPNEQFF
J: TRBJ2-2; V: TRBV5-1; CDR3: CASSPSPGTPTGELFF
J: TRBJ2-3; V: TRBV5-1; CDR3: CASRLVRYIKRGSTDTQYF
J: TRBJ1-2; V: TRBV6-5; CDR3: CASSVMAGTYGYTF
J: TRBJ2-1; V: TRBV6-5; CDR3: CASSYGASPFDEQFF
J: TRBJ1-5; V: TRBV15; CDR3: CATSQKPDRVGNQPQHF
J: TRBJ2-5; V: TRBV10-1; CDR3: CASSESGGETQYF
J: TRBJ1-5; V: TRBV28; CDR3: CASSLRGLSNQPQHF
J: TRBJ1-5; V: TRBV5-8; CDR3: CASSPRGEEPQHF
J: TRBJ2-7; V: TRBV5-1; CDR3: CASSRRVAGAGNEQYF
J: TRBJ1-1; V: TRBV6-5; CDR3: CASSYSRPNTEAFF
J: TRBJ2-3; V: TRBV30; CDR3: CAWSAGGTSDTQYF
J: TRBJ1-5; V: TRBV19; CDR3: CASKAFGEDQPQHF
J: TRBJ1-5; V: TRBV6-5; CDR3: CASSAGGQPQHF
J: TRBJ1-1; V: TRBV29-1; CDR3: CSVGPTAVMNTEAFF
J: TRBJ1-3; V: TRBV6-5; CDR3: CASSYGSGSSGNTIYF
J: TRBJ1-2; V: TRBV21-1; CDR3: CASSNSRQGYGYTF